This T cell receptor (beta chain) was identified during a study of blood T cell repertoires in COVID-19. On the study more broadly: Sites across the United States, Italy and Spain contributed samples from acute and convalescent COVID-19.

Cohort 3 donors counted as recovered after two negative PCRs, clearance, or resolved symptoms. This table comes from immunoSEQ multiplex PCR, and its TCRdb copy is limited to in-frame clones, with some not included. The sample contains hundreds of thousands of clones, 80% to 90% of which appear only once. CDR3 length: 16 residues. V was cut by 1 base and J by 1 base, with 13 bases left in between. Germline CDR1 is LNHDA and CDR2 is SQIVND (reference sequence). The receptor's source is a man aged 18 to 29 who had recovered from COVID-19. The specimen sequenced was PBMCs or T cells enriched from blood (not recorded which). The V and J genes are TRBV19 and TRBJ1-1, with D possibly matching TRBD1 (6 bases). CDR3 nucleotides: TGTGCCAGTAGTATAGCCGCCGGGACAAGGAACACTGAAGCTTTCTTT. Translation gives CASSIAAGTRNTEAFF.